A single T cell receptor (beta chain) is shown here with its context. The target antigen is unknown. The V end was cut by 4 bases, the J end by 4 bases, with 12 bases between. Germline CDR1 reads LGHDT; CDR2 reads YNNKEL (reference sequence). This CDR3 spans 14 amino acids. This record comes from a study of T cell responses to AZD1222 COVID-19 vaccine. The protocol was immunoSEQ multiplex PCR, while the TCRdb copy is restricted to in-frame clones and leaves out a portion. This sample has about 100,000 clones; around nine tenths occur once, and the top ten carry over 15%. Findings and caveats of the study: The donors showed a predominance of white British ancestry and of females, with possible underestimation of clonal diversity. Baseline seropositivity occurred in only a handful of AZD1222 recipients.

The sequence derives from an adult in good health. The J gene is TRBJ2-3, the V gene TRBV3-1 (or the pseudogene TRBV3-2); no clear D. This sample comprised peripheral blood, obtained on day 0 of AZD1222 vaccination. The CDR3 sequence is CASSRQAFPDTQYF. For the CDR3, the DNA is TGTGCCAGCAGCCGTCAGGCGTTTCCAGATACGCAGTATTTT.